This entry lists 26 T cell receptor beta chains sequenced from one sample in a study of T cells in localized non-small cell lung cancer. Only in-frame clones appear in the TCRdb table, and some are missing; sequencing was by immunoSEQ multiplex PCR. This sample has tens of thousands of clones; roughly 90% occur once, and the top ten carry less than 3.5%. The sequencing used peripheral blood, collected before any cancer treatment. The receptor source for this set is a female donor over 55 with stage I squamous cell lung carcinoma.

This chain connects TRBV30 to TRBJ1-3, with a weak D call TRBD1 (5 bases). Germline values: CDR1 GTSNPN, CDR2 SVGIG (reference sequence). The germline V and J ends were trimmed by 2 bases and 0 bases, with 11 bases remaining between them. The CDR3 has 15 residues. The CDR3 DNA sequence: TGTGCCTGGAGTAGGGACGCCCGCTCTGGAAACACCATATATTTT. The encoded protein is CAWSRDARSGNTIYF.

V gene TRBV4-1 combines with J gene TRBJ1-1, with a possible D match to TRBD1 (5 bases). This CDR3 comprises 14 residues. The germline V gene encodes CDR1 MGHRA and CDR2 YSYEKL. The V end was cut by 8 bases, the J end by 3 bases, with 16 bases between. The CDR3 loop is CASGGSGHDTEAFF. CDR3 DNA: TGCGCCAGCGGGGGGTCAGGGCACGACACTGAAGCTTTCTTT.

The V call is TRBV4-2, the J call TRBJ2-1; D uncertain. V gave up 2 bases and J gave up 4 bases, with 18 bases separating them. The V gene's germline CDR1 is LGHNA and CDR2 YNFKEQ. CDR3 length: 17 residues. The CDR3 region has the DNA TGTGCCAGCAGCCAAAGGGCCAACTTAGAAGGGTACAATGAGCAGTTCTTC. This gives the protein CASSQRANLEGYNEQFF.

This clone turned up a few times. This chain links TRBV7-9 with TRBJ2-7; no reliable D call. The CDR3 totals 12 residues. CDR1 and CDR2 from the germline V gene are SEHNR and FQNEAQ (reference sequence). V was clipped by 4 bases and J by 5 bases, with 9 bases between them. The CDR3, as DNA: TGTGCCAGCAGCTCCGCCTGGGACGAGCAGTACTTC. It yields the protein CASSSAWDEQYF.

The chain has TRBV29-1 and TRBJ2-7; 10 nucleotides match TRBD2. This CDR3 is built from 17 residues. The V gene end was trimmed by 7 bases and the J gene end by 2 bases; junction bases not matched to a gene: 17. CDR1 and CDR2 (germline): SQVTM, ANQGSEA. CDR3 coding DNA: TGCAGCGAGAAACTAGCGGGAAGACGTAGACCGACCTACGAGCAGTACTTC. It codes for CSEKLAGRRRPTYEQYF.

The chain combines TRBV28 with TRBJ1-1; TRBD1 matches 11 bases. The CDR3 length is 15 residues. CDR1 and CDR2 (germline): MDHEN, SYDVKM. V trimming: 4 bases; J trimming: 11 bases; junction bases outside the gene matches: 12. As DNA, the CDR3 is TGTGCCAGCAGTTCTACGGGGACAGGGGGTATCGCGGCTTTCTTT. Amino acid sequence: CASSSTGTGGIAAFF.

On this clone itself: In the same sample, other DNA sequences code for this CDR3. The chain couples TRBV2 to TRBJ2-3; D unclear. Germline loops: CDR1 SNHLY, CDR2 FYNNEI. The CDR3 consists of 15 residues. With 4 bases removed from V and 0 bases from J, the gap between germline ends came to 11 bases. CDR3 bases: TGTGCCAGCAGTGGGTTGGTCCGGAGCACAGATACGCAGTATTTT. It yields the protein CASSGLVRSTDTQYF.

V is TRBV5-1 and J is TRBJ2-2; tentative D call: TRBD1 (5 bases). Between the trimmed V and J ends, which lost 3 bases and 5 bases, there was a span of 14 bases. This CDR3 has 15 amino acids. Germline CDR1 is SGHRS and CDR2 is YFSETQ. CDR3: CASSSQVIGTGELFF. The DNA for the CDR3 is TGCGCCAGCAGCTCACAGGTGATTGGGACCGGGGAGCTGTTTTTT.

This chain joins TRBV19 and TRBJ1-1; 7 bases are a match to TRBD1. V lost 9 bases and J lost 6; bases outside the gene matches: 13. Per germline, CDR1 LNHDA and CDR2 SQIVND (reference sequence). This CDR3 comprises 14 residues. The CDR3 region has the DNA TGTGCCAGCAGGGGGGGCAACCCCCCCGCTGAAGCTTTCTTT. This sequence encodes CASRGGNPPAEAFF.

This clone was seen only a few times. V gene TRBV29-1 combines with J gene TRBJ1-1; D unresolved. The CDR3 sequence is 12 residues long. The germline gives CDR1 SQVTM, CDR2 ANQGSEA. The DNA of the CDR3 is TGCACCGCGCAATGGGGGAACACTGAAGCTTTCTTT. Protein sequence: CTAQWGNTEAFF.

The genes are TRBV6-5 and TRBJ2-1, with D possibly matching TRBD1 (6 bases). The ends were cut back, 0 bases at V and 4 bases at J, with 13 bases in the middle. The germline CDR1 and CDR2 sequences are MNHEY and SVGAGI. The length of the CDR3 is 16 residues. The CDR3: CASSYSRDKKYNEQFF. DNA for the CDR3: TGTGCCAGCAGTTACTCCCGGGACAAGAAGTACAATGAGCAGTTCTTC.

The chain links TRBV7-8 to TRBJ2-6, with a tentative D call TRBD1 (5 bases). Germline V lookup: CDR1 SGHVS, CDR2 FQNEAQ. Trimming took 6 bases from V and 0 from J, leaving 9 bases between them. The CDR3 is 15 amino acids. The CDR3 here is CASRTVVSGANVLTF. CDR3 bases: TGTGCCAGCAGGACAGTAGTCTCTGGGGCCAACGTCCTGACTTTC.

The rearrangement joins TRBV5-1 to TRBJ2-3; 10 bases are shared with TRBD1. The junction had 3 bases not matched to a gene; V was cut back by 4 bases and J by 1 base. The length of the CDR3 is 15 residues. Germline V lookup: CDR1 SGHRS, CDR2 YFSETQ. The CDR3 reads CASSGQGVGTDTQYF. The CDR3 region has the DNA TGCGCCAGCAGCGGACAGGGGGTGGGCACAGATACGCAGTATTTT.

This chain links TRBV10-1 with TRBJ1-1; possibly TRBD1 for D (5 bases). V dropped 2 bases and J dropped 7 bases, with 14 bases sitting between them. Germline values: CDR1 WNHNN, CDR2 SYGVQD (reference sequence). The CDR3 sequence is 14 residues long. CDR3 residues: CASSEKPGPLEAFF. The CDR3 region has the DNA TGCGCCAGCAGTGAGAAGCCAGGGCCCCTTGAAGCTTTCTTT.

V and J are TRBV5-1 and TRBJ2-2; 14 bases fit TRBD2. The V segment lost 2 bases and the J segment 6 bases; nucleotides outside the gene matches: 3. Germline V gives CDR1 SGHRS, CDR2 YFSETQ. The CDR3 loop spans 16 amino acids. CDR3 coding DNA: TGCGCCAGCAGCTTTGGGACTAGCGGGAGCCCCGGGGAGCTGTTTTTT. This translates into CASSFGTSGSPGELFF.

The chain carries TRBV6-5 and TRBJ2-7; the D gene is possibly TRBD1 (6 bases). Looked up from germline, CDR1 is MNHEY and CDR2 is SVGAGI. This CDR3 contains 16 residues. V was pared by 4 bases and J by 1 base, with 17 bases between. For the CDR3, the DNA is TGTGCCAGCAGTTCCCTCTACAGGGATTTTTCCTACGAGCAGTACTTC. Its protein is CASSSLYRDFSYEQYF.

This CDR3 reads CASSREIDTGELFF. CDR3 nucleotides: TGTGCCAGCTCACGCGAGATCGACACCGGGGAGCTGTTTTTT. The rearrangement joins TRBV18 to TRBJ2-2; D remains ambiguous. The germline gives CDR1 KGHSH, CDR2 LQKENI. Trimming removed 4 bases from V and 3 bases from J, with 9 bases in between. The CDR3 is 14 residues long. The full variable domain, completed using reference TRBV18 and TRBJ2-2, is NAGVMQNPRHLVRRRGQEARLRCSPMKGHSHVYWYRQLPEEGLKFMVYLQKENIIDESGMPKERFSAEFPKEGPSILRIQQVVRGDSAAYFCASSREIDTGELFFGEGSRLTVL.

The chain joins TRBV11-1 to TRBJ1-5; D is ambiguous. CDR1 and CDR2 from the germline V gene are SGHAT and FQDESV (reference sequence). The CDR3 is 15 residues long. The V end lost 5 bases, the J end lost 0 bases, and 11 bases lay between the germline ends. CDR3 in amino acids: CASSKGSHSNQPQHF. The CDR3 coding sequence is TGTGCCAGCAGCAAGGGCTCCCATAGCAATCAGCCCCAGCATTTT.

The V gene is TRBV15, the J gene TRBJ2-6; 7 bases align to TRBD1. The germline V gene has CDR1 LNHNV and CDR2 YYDKDF (reference sequence). This CDR3 is 17 amino acids long. V shed 4 bases, J shed 0 bases, and the junction held 6 bases outside the gene matches. CDR3 in amino acids: CATSKGQAFSGANVLTF. Written as DNA, the CDR3 is TGTGCCACCAGCAAAGGACAGGCGTTCTCTGGGGCCAACGTCCTGACTTTC.

The chain has TRBV18 and TRBJ1-1, with 9 bases fitting TRBD1. Germline V lookup: CDR1 KGHSH, CDR2 LQKENI. The CDR3 sequence is 13 residues long. J gave up 3 bases and V 6 bases, and 2 bases lay outside the gene matches. Here the CDR3 DNA reads TGTGCCAGCTCTCGACAGGGGGACACTGAAGCTTTCTTT. As protein: CASSRQGDTEAFF.

The chain uses TRBV14 and TRBJ1-2; no clear D. The CDR3 has 12 residues. The germline CDR1 and CDR2 sequences are SGHDN and FVKESK. V was shortened by 2 bases and J by 2 bases, with 3 bases between the two germline ends. CDR3 DNA sequence: TGTGCCAGCAGCCAACAAAACTATGGCTACACCTTC. Protein product: CASSQQNYGYTF. The full variable domain, its missing parts supplied by reference TRBV14 and TRBJ1-2, is EAGVTQFPSHSVIEKGQTVTLRCDPISGHDNLYWYRRVMGKEIKFLLHFVKESKQDESGMPNNRFLAERTGGTYSTLKVQPAELEDSGVYFCASSQQNYGYTFGSGTRLTVV.

J is TRBJ2-7 and V is TRBV7-2; TRBD1 agrees at 7 bases. CDR1 is SGHTA and CDR2 is FQGNSA in the germline V gene. The ends lost 5 bases at V and 2 bases at J; junction bases unmatched: 3. This CDR3 has 13 residues. CDR3 loop: CASSRDRAYEQYF. The CDR3 DNA follows: TGTGCCAGCAGCCGTGACAGGGCCTACGAGCAGTACTTC.

The J gene is TRBJ1-1, the V gene TRBV7-3; D might be TRBD1 (5 bases). Germline assignment: CDR1 SGHTA and CDR2 FQGTGA. This CDR3 is 14 amino acids long. The V end lost 3 bases, the J end lost 4 bases, and 12 bases lay between the germline ends. CDR3 loop: CASSLGRLATEAFF. CDR3 bases: TGTGCCAGCAGCTTGGGGCGGTTGGCCACTGAAGCTTTCTTT.

The CDR3 DNA reads as TGTGCCAGCAGTAAGGGAATCGAGTCCTACAATGAGCAGTTCTTC. This sequence encodes CASSKGIESYNEQFF. The chain employs TRBV5-4 and TRBJ2-1; D ambiguous. Trimming took off 5 bases at V and 1 base at J, with 13 bases between the two ends. The CDR3 length is 15 residues. Germline values: CDR1 SGHNT, CDR2 YYREEE (reference sequence). The full variable domain, completed using reference TRBV5-4 and TRBJ2-1, is ETGVTQSPTHLIKTRGQQVTLRCSSQSGHNTVSWYQQALGQGPQFIFQYYREEENGRGNFPPRFSGLQFPNYSSELNVNALELDDSALYLCASSKGIESYNEQFFGPGTRLTVL.

This rearrangement joins TRBV7-2 to TRBJ2-5; tentative D call: TRBD2 (6 bases). V was cut by 6 bases and J by 4 bases, with 12 bases left in between. This CDR3 has 13 amino acids. Germline V gene data show CDR1 as SGHTA and CDR2 as FQGNSA. The DNA of the CDR3 is TGTGCCAGCAGGAACGGGCGGGGAGAGACCCAGTACTTC. Its translation is CASRNGRGETQYF.

V usage is TRBV10-1 and J usage is TRBJ2-1; 13 positions agree with TRBD2. Germline CDR1 and CDR2: WNHNN and SYGVQD (reference sequence). With V trimmed by 5 bases and J by 6 bases, 7 bases remained unmatched. CDR3 length: 16 residues. Written as DNA, the CDR3 is TGCGCCAGCAGTCTCCAACTAGCGGGAGGGCGCAATGAGCAGTTCTTC. Its translation is CASSLQLAGGRNEQFF.